These 21 T cell receptor beta chains came from one sample sequenced in a study of shared clonotypes between healthy human individuals. Clones were read by immunoSEQ multiplex PCR, and TCRdb kept only the in-frame ones, dropping some. Among some 660,000 clones listed, less than 80% were seen once. The sequenced sample consisted of memory CD4+ T cells sorted from blood. Specified subset: CD45RA-negative fraction. The source of these receptors is a woman aged 25 to 39 in good health.

This clone was seen only a few times. The chain combines TRBV19 with TRBJ1-5; D gene ambiguous. The CDR3 has 14 residues. The V gene's germline CDR1 is LNHDA and CDR2 SQIVND (reference sequence). V lost 6 bases and J lost 7, with 16 bases in between. Here the CDR3 reads CASRNPDGGQPQHF. The CDR3 DNA reads TGTGCCAGTAGAAACCCCGACGGAGGACAGCCCCAGCATTTT.

The rearrangement joins TRBV7-1 to TRBJ1-5; D is uncertain. TRBV7-1 is an ORF, and what it does is uncertain. The V gene lost 3 bases and the J gene lost 1 base, with 10 bases spanning the gap. The CDR3 extends over 15 amino acids. The CDR3 DNA sequence: TGTGCCAGCAGCTCTGGACGATTGAGCAATCAGCCCCAGCATTTT. As protein: CASSSGRLSNQPQHF.

To note about this clone: The same CDR3 can be traced to other DNA sequences in this sample. The chain joins TRBV5-1 to TRBJ2-7, with 9 bases matching TRBD2. Germline assignment: CDR1 SGHRS and CDR2 YFSETQ. V lost 4 bases, J lost 3 bases, and 5 bases stayed unmatched. The CDR3 consists of 14 residues. In nucleotides, the CDR3 is TGCGCCAGCAGCCTTAGCGGGAGATACTACGAGCAGTACTTC. It encodes CASSLSGRYYEQYF.

The chain employs TRBV7-9 and TRBJ1-2, with 9 bases lining up with TRBD1. The V and J ends lost 4 bases and 8 bases, in that order; junction bases with no gene match: 14. The CDR3 spans 16 residues. CDR1 and CDR2 from the germline V gene are SEHNR and FQNEAQ (reference sequence). CDR3 DNA sequence: TGTGCCAGCAGCTCGCCCATCGGGACAGGGAATGAGGGCTACACCTTC. Translation gives CASSSPIGTGNEGYTF.

The rearrangement links TRBV7-9 to TRBJ1-2; no reliable D call. The CDR3 extends over 14 amino acids. Germline lookup yields CDR1 SEHNR and CDR2 FQNEAQ (reference sequence). V was clipped by 0 bases and J by 2 bases, with 7 bases between them. CDR3 DNA: TGTGCCAGCAGCTTAGCAGATCGCAACTATGGCTACACCTTC. Translating gives CASSLADRNYGYTF. Together with reference TRBV7-9 and TRBJ1-2, the CDR3 gives the full variable domain: DTGVSQNPRHKITKRGQNVTFRCDPISEHNRLYWYRQTLGQGPEFLTYFQNEAQLEKSRLLSDRFSAERPKGSFSTLEIQRTEQGDSAMYLCASSLADRNYGYTFGSGTRLTVV.

This clone was recorded a few times. The gene calls are TRBV28 and TRBJ2-7, with D unclear. Germline assignment: CDR1 MDHEN and CDR2 SYDVKM. V was cut by 5 bases and J by 4 bases, with 3 bases left in between. The CDR3 consists of 10 residues. CDR3 coding DNA: TGTGCCAGCAGTCGTTACGAGCAGTACTTC. This encodes CASSRYEQYF.

V and J are TRBV30 and TRBJ1-1, with TRBD1 as a possible D gene (5 bases). Germline CDR1 is GTSNPN and CDR2 is SVGIG (reference sequence). The CDR3 is 12 amino acids. V dropped 2 bases and J dropped 12 bases, with 16 bases sitting between them. CDR3 amino acids: CAWSTSPGRTFF. Written as DNA, the CDR3 is TGTGCCTGGAGTACCTCGCCGGGGCGGACTTTCTTT.

This chain uses TRBV5-3 with TRBJ1-5; tentatively, D is TRBD1 (5 bases). TRBV5-3 is assigned to the ORF class and has an uncertain function. CDR3 length equals 15 residues. V lost 4 bases and J 0 bases, leaving 11 bases between the germline ends. CDR3: CARSRDRYSNQPQHF. DNA for the CDR3: TGTGCCAGAAGCCGAGACAGATATAGCAATCAGCCCCAGCATTTT.

As DNA, the CDR3 is TGTGCCAGCAGCTTGTTGGCGGTTCCAGATACGCAGTATTTT. This sequence encodes CASSLLAVPDTQYF. V is TRBV5-6 and J is TRBJ2-3; unclear D gene. Germline CDR1 is SGHDT and CDR2 is YYEEEE. There are 14 residues in the CDR3. V lost 1 base to trimming and J lost 4 bases, with 10 bases between them.

The V and J genes are TRBV28 and TRBJ1-2; 9 bases align to TRBD1. Germline trimming cut 2 bases from V and 3 bases from J; bases unmatched to any gene: 7. This CDR3 has 16 amino acids. From germline, CDR1 is MDHEN and CDR2 SYDVKM. The CDR3 region has the DNA TGTGCCAGCAGTTTAGGGGGACAGGGTTTTTACTATGGCTACACCTTC. Protein: CASSLGGQGFYYGYTF.

This clone was observed a handful of times. The chain couples TRBV5-8 to TRBJ1-5; D is unclear. There are 19 residues in the CDR3. Germline values: CDR1 SGHTS, CDR2 YDEGEE. Trimming took 4 bases from V and 7 from J, leaving 30 bases between them. CDR3 in amino acids: CASSDREYASVRVPQPQHF. The DNA of the CDR3 is TGTGCCAGCAGCGACCGGGAATACGCGTCTGTGCGGGTCCCCCAGCCCCAGCATTTT.

The J gene is TRBJ2-5, the V gene TRBV10-2; 8 bases map to TRBD2. CDR1 WSHSY and CDR2 SAAADI come from the germline V gene. This CDR3 is 14 amino acids long. The trim removed 6 bases at V and 2 bases at J, leaving 5 bases unmatched. CDR3 sequence reads: CASRVSGVQETQYF. The CDR3 nucleotides read TGCGCCAGCAGAGTTAGCGGGGTACAAGAGACCCAGTACTTC.

The genes are TRBV25-1 and TRBJ2-1, with TRBD2 matching 11 bases. Germline CDR1 and CDR2: MGHDK and SYGVNS. The trim removed 8 bases at V and 0 bases at J, leaving 3 bases unmatched. This CDR3 is 15 amino acids long. The CDR3 protein is CASLGTSGSYNEQFF. CDR3 in DNA: TGTGCCAGCCTAGGGACTAGCGGCTCCTACAATGAGCAGTTCTTC.

This clone was picked up one time. This specimen includes other DNA sequences encoding the same CDR3. The chain links TRBV19 to TRBJ2-7; D is ambiguous. The CDR3 length is 13 residues. The V end was cut by 4 bases, the J end by 3 bases, with 10 bases between. Germline assignment: CDR1 LNHDA and CDR2 SQIVND (reference sequence). The CDR3 region is CASSNVAGYEQYF. The CDR3, as DNA: TGTGCCAGTAGTAATGTGGCTGGCTACGAGCAGTACTTC.

The chain couples TRBV25-1 to TRBJ2-5, with D possibly matching TRBD1 (5 bases). The germline CDR1 and CDR2 sequences are MGHDK and SYGVNS. This CDR3 comprises 15 residues. V lost 0 bases to trimming and J lost 5 bases, with 13 bases between them. CDR3 DNA sequence: TGTGCCAGCAGTGAATATCGGGCAGGGCTGGAGACCCAGTACTTC. It encodes CASSEYRAGLETQYF.

CDR3: CASSPYRVGPLGYTF. DNA of the CDR3: TGTGCCAGCAGCCCCTACAGGGTTGGCCCTCTAGGCTACACCTTC. The chain employs TRBV27 and TRBJ1-2; D is possibly TRBD1 (6 bases). CDR3 size: 15 residues. Germline V gene lookup returns CDR1 MNHEY and CDR2 SMNVEV (reference sequence). The V end was cut by 6 bases, the J end by 8 bases, with 22 bases between.

The genes are TRBV2 and TRBJ1-5, with D unclear. The germline V and J ends were trimmed by 3 bases and 3 bases, with 9 bases remaining between them. This CDR3 is built from 14 residues. Germline V CDR1 and CDR2: SNHLY, FYNNEI. The CDR3 nucleotides are TGTGCCAGCAGTGATGGGGTTCTCAATCAGCCCCAGCATTTT. Its protein product is CASSDGVLNQPQHF.

The rearrangement uses TRBV7-2 and TRBJ2-1; D possibly uses TRBD1 or TRBD2 (5 bases each). The CDR3 loop spans 14 amino acids. Trimming stripped 2 bases from V and 9 bases from J, with 14 bases between. Germline CDR1 SGHTA, CDR2 FQGNSA. This CDR3 reads CASSLQLGGGEQFF. CDR3 sequence (DNA): TGTGCCAGCAGCTTACAGCTAGGTGGGGGTGAGCAGTTCTTC.

The J gene is TRBJ2-2, the V gene TRBV9; TRBD2 agrees at 9 bases. Germline V lookup: CDR1 SGDLS, CDR2 YYNGEE. The V and J ends lost 9 bases and 2 bases, in that order; junction bases with no gene match: 2. The CDR3 consists of 13 residues. CDR3 in DNA: TGTGCCACTAGCGGGGCCAACACCGGGGAGCTGTTTTTT. Translating gives CATSGANTGELFF.

J is TRBJ2-2 and V is TRBV6-6; no firm D call. Germline-derived CDR1 and CDR2 are MNHNY and SVGAGI (reference sequence). CDR3 size: 12 residues. V dropped 4 bases and J dropped 6 bases, with 6 bases sitting between them. CDR3 in amino acids: CASSWVAGELFF. The CDR3 region has the DNA TGTGCCAGCAGTTGGGTCGCCGGGGAGCTGTTTTTT.

The chain combines TRBV7-2 with TRBJ1-3; perhaps TRBD1 as D (5 bases). The length of the CDR3 is 15 residues. The V gene lost 5 bases and the J gene lost 2 bases, with 13 bases spanning the gap. The germline V gene has CDR1 SGHTA and CDR2 FQGNSA. CDR3 nucleotides: TGTGCCAGCAGCGCGAACCTGGGGGCTGGAAACACCATATATTTT. It is translated as CASSANLGAGNTIYF.